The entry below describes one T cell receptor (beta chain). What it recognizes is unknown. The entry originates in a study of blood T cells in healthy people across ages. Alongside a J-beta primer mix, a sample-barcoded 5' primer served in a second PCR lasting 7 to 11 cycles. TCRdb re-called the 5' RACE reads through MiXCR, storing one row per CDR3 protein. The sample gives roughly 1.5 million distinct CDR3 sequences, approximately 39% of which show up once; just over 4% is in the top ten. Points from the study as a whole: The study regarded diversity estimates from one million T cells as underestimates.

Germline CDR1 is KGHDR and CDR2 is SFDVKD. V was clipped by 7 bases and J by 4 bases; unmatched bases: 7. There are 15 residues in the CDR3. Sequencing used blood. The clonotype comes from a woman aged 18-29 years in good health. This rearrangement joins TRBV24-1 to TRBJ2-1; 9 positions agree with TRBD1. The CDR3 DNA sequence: TGTGCCACCAGCGGGGGACAGGGAAAATACAATGAGCAGTTCTTC. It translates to CATSGGQGKYNEQFF.